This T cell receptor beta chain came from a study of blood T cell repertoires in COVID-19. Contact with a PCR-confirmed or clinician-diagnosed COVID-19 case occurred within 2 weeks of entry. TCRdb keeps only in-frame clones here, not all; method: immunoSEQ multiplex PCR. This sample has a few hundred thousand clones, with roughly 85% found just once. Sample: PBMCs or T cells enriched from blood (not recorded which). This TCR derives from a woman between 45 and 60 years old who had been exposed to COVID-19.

DNA for the CDR3: TGTGCCATCAGTGAAAAATCTGCAGGAAACACTGAAGCTTTCTTT. Its protein is CAISEKSAGNTEAFF. The rearrangement links TRBV10-3 to TRBJ1-1; no definite D call. The V end was cut by 3 bases, the J end by 2 bases, with 13 bases between. The V gene's germline CDR1 is ENHRY and CDR2 SYGVKD. The CDR3 spans 15 residues.